The next 26 T cell receptor beta chains were all read from a single sample in a study of cytotoxic CD8 clonotypes in ibrutinib-treated CLL. TCRdb's table, derived via immunoSEQ multiplex PCR, lists solely in-frame clones and lacks some. The top ten hold approximately 2% of the sample, which has 130,000 or so clones, 80% to 90% seen once. The sample in question was PBMCs, obtained after 24 months of ibrutinib treatment. All receptors come from a human donor with chronic lymphocytic leukemia.

This clone was seen more than once but under ten times. This chain joins TRBV2 and TRBJ1-2; 9 bases fit TRBD1. This CDR3 comprises 14 residues. The germline gives CDR1 SNHLY, CDR2 FYNNEI. V lost 7 bases to trimming and J lost 8 bases; unmatched junction nucleotides: 11. CDR3 loop: CASNPDRGNGGYTF. In nucleotides, the CDR3 is TGTGCCAGCAATCCGGACAGGGGAAATGGAGGCTACACCTTC.

This chain joins TRBV6-5 and TRBJ2-5; 7 bases align to TRBD1. Germline CDR1 MNHEY, CDR2 SVGAGI. The junction had 4 bases not matched to a gene; V was cut back by 5 bases and J by 1 base. This CDR3 is 14 amino acids long. The CDR3 sequence is CASSLRGTQETQYF. The CDR3 nucleotides read TGTGCCAGCAGTCTCAGGGGGACCCAAGAGACCCAGTACTTC.

In its sample, this clone was seen once. The chain joins TRBV7-9 to TRBJ2-7; TRBD1 agrees at 7 bases. Trimming took 6 bases from V and 4 from J; bases not matched to a gene: 12. Looked up from germline, CDR1 is SEHNR and CDR2 is FQNEAQ (reference sequence). CDR3 length: 15 residues. DNA for the CDR3: TGTGCCAGCAGATCAACGACAGGGTTCTTTTACGAGCAGTACTTC. Translated, it gives CASRSTTGFFYEQYF.

This clone was observed once. This chain links TRBV25-1 with TRBJ2-1; a weak D match, TRBD2 (7 bases). Between the trimmed V and J ends, which lost 7 bases and 7 bases, there was a span of 17 bases. Germline-derived CDR1 and CDR2 are MGHDK and SYGVNS. CDR3 length equals 14 residues. In DNA form, the CDR3 reads TGTGCCAGCAACTTAGGGGGGGCCGAAAATGAGCAGTTCTTC. This encodes CASNLGGAENEQFF.

The chain employs TRBV6-5 and TRBJ2-5, with 12 positions matching TRBD2. The ends lost 6 bases at V and 2 bases at J; junction bases unmatched: 4. The CDR3 consists of 15 residues. The V gene's germline CDR1 is MNHEY and CDR2 SVGAGI. The CDR3 loop reads CASSPGLAGQETQYF. CDR3 in DNA: TGTGCCAGCAGCCCAGGACTAGCGGGGCAAGAGACCCAGTACTTC.

This chain links TRBV9 with TRBJ2-1; 9 nucleotides agree with TRBD1. The CDR3 has 16 amino acids. The V gene end was trimmed by 5 bases and the J gene end by 4 bases; junction bases not matched to a gene: 10. Germline CDR1 and CDR2: SGDLS and YYNGEE. CDR3 residues: CASSQTGGGVYNEQFF. The CDR3 DNA reads as TGTGCCAGCAGTCAGACAGGGGGTGGGGTTTACAATGAGCAGTTCTTC.

The V gene is TRBV7-8, the J gene TRBJ2-5; 7 bases fit TRBD1. There are 15 residues in the CDR3. The V gene's germline CDR1 is SGHVS and CDR2 FQNEAQ. The J segment lost 4 bases and the V segment lost 1 base, leaving 6 bases of the junction unmatched. The CDR3 bases are TGTGCCAGCAGCTTAGACAGGGGAATTAGAGAGACCCAGTACTTC. It translates to CASSLDRGIRETQYF.

The chain has TRBV7-2 and TRBJ1-2; a weak D match, TRBD1 (5 bases). With 5 bases removed from V and 2 bases from J, the gap between germline ends came to 12 bases. The CDR3 contains 14 residues. Germline V gene sequence: CDR1 SGHTA, CDR2 FQGNSA. CDR3 region: CASSPGSGNYGYTF. CDR3 sequence (DNA): TGTGCCAGCAGCCCAGGCTCAGGGAACTATGGCTACACCTTC.

The CDR3 DNA reads TGTGCCAGTAGTAATTTTGGGATGAGCTCCTACAATGAGCAGTTCTTC. This sequence encodes CASSNFGMSSYNEQFF. The gene calls are TRBV19 and TRBJ2-1; D is uncertain. Trimming took 4 bases from V and 0 from J, leaving 13 bases between them. The CDR3 is 16 residues long. Germline V gene lookup returns CDR1 LNHDA and CDR2 SQIVND (reference sequence).

The V and J genes are TRBV2 and TRBJ1-1, with D possibly matching TRBD1 (5 bases). The CDR3 is made up of 14 amino acids. Trimming removed 1 base from V and 4 bases from J, with 10 bases in between. Per the germline V gene, CDR1 is SNHLY and CDR2 is FYNNEI. In DNA form, the CDR3 reads TGTGCCAGCAGTGAAGGCGGCAGGGTCACTGAAGCTTTCTTT. This gives the protein CASSEGGRVTEAFF.

V is TRBV19 and J is TRBJ1-5; 7 bases agree with TRBD1. There are 15 residues in the CDR3. V was pared by 3 bases and J by 5 bases, with 7 bases of the junction left unmatched. CDR1 and CDR2 from the germline V gene are LNHDA and SQIVND (reference sequence). As DNA, the CDR3 is TGTGCCAGTAGTATCCTCACAGGGGATCATCAGCCCCAGCATTTT. It translates to CASSILTGDHQPQHF.

This clone was recorded only once. The chain carries TRBV5-5 and TRBJ1-5; 8 nucleotides agree with TRBD1. V lost 4 bases to trimming and J lost 2 bases; unmatched junction nucleotides: 2. The germline V gene has CDR1 SGHKS and CDR2 YYEKEE (reference sequence). The CDR3 has 14 amino acids. This chain's CDR3 is CASSPTGGNQPQHF. The DNA for the CDR3 is TGTGCCAGCAGCCCGACAGGGGGCAATCAGCCCCAGCATTTT.

This chain connects TRBV18 to TRBJ2-3; unclear D gene. V was cut by 3 bases and J by 2 bases, with 6 bases left in between. This CDR3 has 13 residues. Germline CDR1 KGHSH, CDR2 LQKENI. CDR3: CASSPPTTDTQYF. The DNA of the CDR3 is TGTGCCAGCTCACCCCCCACCACAGATACGCAGTATTTT.

The chain is built from TRBV2 and TRBJ2-3; D tentatively reads TRBD1 or TRBD2 (6 bases each). The V gene lost 7 bases and the J gene lost 3 bases, with 17 bases spanning the gap. Germline V gene data show CDR1 as SNHLY and CDR2 as FYNNEI. This CDR3 region has 15 residues. For the CDR3, the DNA is TGTGCCAGCACGGTTCCGGGGGCTCGGACAGATACGCAGTATTTT. It yields the protein CASTVPGARTDTQYF.

The gene calls are TRBV7-2 and TRBJ2-3, with D unclear. The CDR3 has 13 residues. The ends were cut back, 5 bases at V and 4 bases at J, with 10 bases in the middle. Per germline, CDR1 SGHTA and CDR2 FQGNSA. The CDR3 nucleotides are TGTGCCAGCAGCCCCGACTCGTCAGATACGCAGTATTTT. Protein: CASSPDSSDTQYF.

The V gene is TRBV4-3, the J gene TRBJ2-3; 8 bases line up with TRBD2. CDR3 length: 16 residues. Germline CDR1 LGHNA, CDR2 YSLEER. V lost 0 bases to trimming and J lost 4 bases; unmatched junction nucleotides: 6. The CDR3 protein is CASSQDLSGGADTQYF. The CDR3 DNA reads TGCGCCAGCAGCCAAGATCTCAGCGGGGGTGCAGATACGCAGTATTTT.

CDR3 DNA: TGTGCCAGCAGTTCCGTAGCGGGGGGAGGGTACGAGCAGTACTTC. It translates to CASSSVAGGGYEQYF. The rearrangement joins TRBV6-5 to TRBJ2-7; TRBD2 agrees at 10 bases. The germline CDR1 and CDR2 sequences are MNHEY and SVGAGI. This CDR3 spans 15 amino acids. V gave up 4 bases and J gave up 4 bases; unmatched junction bases: 7.

The rearrangement uses TRBV28 and TRBJ1-1; 7 bases line up with TRBD1. This CDR3 is 14 amino acids long. J lost 4 bases, V lost 1 base, and 3 bases had no gene match. Germline V gives CDR1 MDHEN, CDR2 SYDVKM. For the CDR3, the DNA is TGTGCCAGCAGTTTATATGGGACAGTCACTGAAGCTTTCTTT. Translated, it gives CASSLYGTVTEAFF.

This chain uses TRBV2 with TRBJ2-2; the D is unclear. This CDR3 is built from 15 residues. V lost 5 bases and J 6 bases, leaving 16 bases between the germline ends. Looked up from germline, CDR1 is SNHLY and CDR2 is FYNNEI. The CDR3 bases are TGTGCCAGCAGTTATACAGAGTTATTCCCCGGGGAGCTGTTTTTT. Amino acids: CASSYTELFPGELFF.

This chain uses TRBV4-1 with TRBJ2-7; TRBD2 matches at 11 bases. The germline gives CDR1 MGHRA, CDR2 YSYEKL. The length of the CDR3 is 16 residues. Germline trimming cut 3 bases from V and 1 base from J; bases unmatched to any gene: 5. The chain's CDR3 is CASSHRGTSGSYEQYF. In DNA, the CDR3 is TGCGCCAGCAGCCACAGAGGGACTAGCGGATCCTACGAGCAGTACTTC.

The chain recombines TRBV5-6 with TRBJ2-7; 7 nucleotides line up with TRBD1. J was trimmed by 6 bases and V by 2 bases; bases with no gene match: 8. The CDR3 totals 14 residues. In germline, CDR1 is SGHDT, CDR2 YYEEEE. This CDR3 is CASSLWTGRTEQYF. The CDR3 nucleotides are TGTGCCAGCAGCTTATGGACAGGAAGGACCGAGCAGTACTTC.

As regards this clone: Other DNA sequences from this sample encode an identical CDR3 as well. This chain connects TRBV6-5 to TRBJ1-2; unclear D gene. The CDR3 runs 12 residues. CDR1 and CDR2 (germline): MNHEY, SVGAGI. V gave up 0 bases and J gave up 5 bases, with 4 bases separating them. As DNA, the CDR3 is TGTGCCAGCAGTTACTCAGGATATGGCTACACCTTC. This gives the protein CASSYSGYGYTF.

The chain recombines TRBV28 with TRBJ2-7, with D maybe TRBD2 (7 bases). The CDR3 has 15 residues. The V end was cut by 4 bases, the J end by 2 bases, with 15 bases between. The germline CDR1 and CDR2 sequences are MDHEN and SYDVKM. The CDR3 loop reads CASSSLGGPTYEQYF. CDR3 nucleotide sequence: TGTGCCAGCAGTTCCCTCGGGGGGCCGACCTACGAGCAGTACTTC.

This clone was seen a handful of times. The chain has TRBV25-1 and TRBJ1-5; D possibly corresponds to TRBD1 (5 bases). The ends were cut back, 4 bases at V and 4 bases at J, with 8 bases in the middle. The length of the CDR3 is 13 residues. Germline loops: CDR1 MGHDK, CDR2 SYGVNS. The CDR3 reads CASSAQGNQPQHF. CDR3 DNA: TGTGCCAGCAGTGCGCAGGGAAATCAGCCCCAGCATTTT. Based on the CDR3 plus reference TRBV25-1 and TRBJ1-5, the full variable domain is EADIYQTPRYLVIGTGKKITLECSQTMGHDKMYWYQQDPGMELHLIHYSYGVNSTEKGDLSSESTVSRIRTEHFPLTLESARPSHTSQYLCASSAQGNQPQHFGDGTRLSIL.

DNA for the CDR3: TGTGCCAGCAGCTTACAAACAGGGGGCTACACCGGGGAGCTGTTTTTT. Translating it yields CASSLQTGGYTGELFF. This chain links TRBV11-3 with TRBJ2-2; 9 positions agree with TRBD1. With 2 bases clipped from V and 3 bases from J, the junction kept 4 bases outside the gene matches. From germline, CDR1 is SGHNT and CDR2 YENEEA. The CDR3 has 16 residues.

This clone came up many times. The chain combines TRBV27 with TRBJ1-5; 10 bases align to TRBD1. The germline gives CDR1 MNHEY, CDR2 SMNVEV (reference sequence). Germline trimming cut 5 bases from V and 5 bases from J; bases unmatched to any gene: 9. The CDR3 totals 16 residues. CDR3 coding DNA: TGTGCCAGCAGTCCTCTCCTAGGGACAGGGGATCAGCCCCAGCATTTT. It yields the protein CASSPLLGTGDQPQHF.